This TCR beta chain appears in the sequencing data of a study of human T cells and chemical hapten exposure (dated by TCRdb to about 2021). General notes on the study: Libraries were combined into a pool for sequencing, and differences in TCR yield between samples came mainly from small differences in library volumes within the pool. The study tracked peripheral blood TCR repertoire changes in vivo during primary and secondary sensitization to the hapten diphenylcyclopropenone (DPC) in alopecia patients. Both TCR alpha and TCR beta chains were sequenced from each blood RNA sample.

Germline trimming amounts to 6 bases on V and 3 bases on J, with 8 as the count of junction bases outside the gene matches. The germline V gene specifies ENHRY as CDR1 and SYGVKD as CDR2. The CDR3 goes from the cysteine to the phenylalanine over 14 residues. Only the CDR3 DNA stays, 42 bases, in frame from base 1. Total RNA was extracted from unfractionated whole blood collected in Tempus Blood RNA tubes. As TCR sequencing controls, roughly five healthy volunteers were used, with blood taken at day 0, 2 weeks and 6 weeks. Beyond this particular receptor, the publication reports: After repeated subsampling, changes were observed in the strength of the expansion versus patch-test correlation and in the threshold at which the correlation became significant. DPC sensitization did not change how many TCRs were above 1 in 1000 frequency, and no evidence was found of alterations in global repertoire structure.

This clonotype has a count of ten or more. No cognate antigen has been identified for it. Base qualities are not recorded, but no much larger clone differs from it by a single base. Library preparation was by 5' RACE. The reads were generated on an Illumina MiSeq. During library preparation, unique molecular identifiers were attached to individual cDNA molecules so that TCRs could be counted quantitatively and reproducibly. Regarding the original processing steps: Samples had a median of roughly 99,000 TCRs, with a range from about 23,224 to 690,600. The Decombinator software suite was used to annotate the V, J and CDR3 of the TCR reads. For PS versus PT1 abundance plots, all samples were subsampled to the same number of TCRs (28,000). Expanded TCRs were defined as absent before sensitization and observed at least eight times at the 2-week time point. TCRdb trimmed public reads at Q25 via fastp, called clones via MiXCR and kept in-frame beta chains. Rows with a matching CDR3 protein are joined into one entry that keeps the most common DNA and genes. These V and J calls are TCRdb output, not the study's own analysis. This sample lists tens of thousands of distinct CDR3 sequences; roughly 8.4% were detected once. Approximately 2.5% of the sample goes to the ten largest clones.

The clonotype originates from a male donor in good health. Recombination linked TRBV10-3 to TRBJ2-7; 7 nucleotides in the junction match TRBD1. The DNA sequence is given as TGTGCCATCAGCACCGGGACAGAGCTCTACGAGCAGTACTTC. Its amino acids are CAISTGTELYEQYF.